These 23 T cell receptor beta chains were sequenced from one sample in a study of T cell responses to AZD1222 COVID-19 vaccine. The method was immunoSEQ multiplex PCR; TCRdb's version includes in-frame clones alone and lacks a portion of them. The data contain 130,000 or so clones, roughly nine tenths of them seen just once; the ten biggest clones take up approximately 28%. Here the sequenced sample was peripheral blood, taken on day 0 of AZD1222 vaccination. All receptors come from an adult in good health.

The V call is TRBV11-2, the J call TRBJ2-3; tentatively, D is TRBD1 or TRBD2 (6 bases each). Per germline, CDR1 SGHAT and CDR2 FQNNGV. Trimming shortened V by 5 bases and J by 5 bases, and 17 bases separated the two germline ends. This CDR3 has 15 residues. In DNA form, the CDR3 reads TGTGCCAGCAGCACCGTAGGGGGGTCAGGAGATACGCAGTATTTT. Its translation is CASSTVGGSGDTQYF.

This clone was seen a few times. V usage is TRBV27 and J usage is TRBJ2-7, with D perhaps matching TRBD2 (5 bases). Looked up from germline, CDR1 is MNHEY and CDR2 is SMNVEV (reference sequence). The CDR3 runs to 13 residues. V lost 8 bases to trimming and J lost 0 bases, with 11 bases between them. The CDR3 region has the DNA TGTGCCAGCTGGACTGAAAGCTCCTACGAGCAGTACTTC. Its translation is CASWTESSYEQYF.

In its sample, this clone was seen a few times. The V and J genes are TRBV29-1 and TRBJ1-6, with unresolved D. V was pared by 6 bases and J by 5 bases, with 11 bases between. The CDR3 totals 13 residues. In germline, CDR1 is SQVTM, CDR2 ANQGSEA. In DNA, the CDR3 is TGCAGCGTCCGCCGGTCAGATAATTCACCCCTCCACTTT. Amino acids: CSVRRSDNSPLHF.

The chain is built from TRBV7-8 and TRBJ2-3; D gene ambiguous. This CDR3 is built from 15 residues. The V end lost 4 bases, the J end lost 0 bases, and 11 bases lay between the germline ends. Germline V gene data show CDR1 as SGHVS and CDR2 as FQNEAQ. The CDR3 nucleotides read TGTGCCAGCAGCTCACCCTCAACTAGCACAGATACGCAGTATTTT. Protein sequence: CASSSPSTSTDTQYF. Supplemented by reference TRBV7-8 and TRBJ2-3, the full variable domain reads GAGVSQSPRYKVAKRGQDVALRCDPISGHVSLFWYQQALGQGPEFLTYFQNEAQLDKSGLPSDRFFAERPEGSVSTLKIQRTQQEDSAVYLCASSSPSTSTDTQYFGPGTRLTVL.

Comment on this clone: An end of the junction does not agree with germline; a read error may underlie this. CDR3 protein: CASNLADIGYGTGELFF. The CDR3 nucleotides read TGTGCCAGCAACTTGGCCGATATAGGGTACGGCACCGGGGAGCTGTTTTTT. J is TRBJ2-2 and V is TRBV5-5; D remains unclear. The germline gives CDR1 SGHKS, CDR2 YYEKEE (reference sequence). This CDR3 has 17 residues.

The J gene is TRBJ1-2, the V gene TRBV3-1 (or the pseudogene TRBV3-2); D is unresolved. Trimming pared 4 bases from V and 7 bases from J, leaving 13 bases between. Germline V gives CDR1 LGHDT, CDR2 YNNKEL (reference sequence). The CDR3 sequence is 13 residues long. This CDR3 is CASSPLLRAGYTF. The CDR3 DNA is TGTGCCAGCAGCCCCCTTCTCCGGGCTGGCTACACCTTC.

The V call is TRBV7-3, the J call TRBJ1-1, with D possibly being TRBD1 (6 bases). This CDR3 contains 12 residues. The V and J ends lost 8 bases and 7 bases respectively, with 14 bases between them. Germline V gene data show CDR1 as SGHTA and CDR2 as FQGTGA. Here the CDR3 reads CASSYIGGEAFF. The CDR3 coding sequence is TGTGCCAGCTCCTACATAGGGGGTGAAGCTTTCTTT.

This chain joins TRBV19 and TRBJ1-1; 8 bases agree with TRBD1. The CDR3 is made up of 15 amino acids. Germline trimming cut 6 bases from V and 4 bases from J; bases unmatched to any gene: 10. Germline loops: CDR1 LNHDA, CDR2 SQIVND (reference sequence). Here the CDR3 DNA reads TGTGCCAGTAGGACCCAGGGGGCGACTAGCACTGAAGCTTTCTTT. It yields the protein CASRTQGATSTEAFF.

This clone was recorded once. The chain uses TRBV19 and TRBJ1-5; TRBD1 matches at 7 bases. V lost 2 bases to trimming and J lost 5 bases; unmatched junction nucleotides: 0. Germline CDR1 LNHDA, CDR2 SQIVND (reference sequence). The length of the CDR3 is 13 residues. The CDR3 nucleotides are TGTGCCAGTAGTATAACAGGGGATCAGCCCCAGCATTTT. Its protein product is CASSITGDQPQHF.

In this sample, this clone turned up once. Additional DNA sequences in this sample encode the identical CDR3. This chain uses TRBV3-1 (or the pseudogene TRBV3-2) with TRBJ1-3; the D gene is possibly TRBD1 (6 bases). Trimming cost V 3 bases and J 4 bases, with 16 bases left between them. The CDR3 covers 16 residues. Germline V gene lookup returns CDR1 LGHDT and CDR2 YNNKEL (reference sequence). CDR3 protein: CASSQTSGHRGNTIYF. The CDR3 nucleotides are TGTGCCAGCAGCCAGACCTCGGGACACCGAGGAAACACCATATATTTT.

J is TRBJ1-3 and V is TRBV9; possibly TRBD1 for D (5 bases). CDR3 length: 15 amino acids. The V gene's germline CDR1 is SGDLS and CDR2 YYNGEE. Deletions cut 0 bases from V and 4 bases from J, with 11 bases between. This chain's CDR3 is CASSVVGGEGNTIYF. The CDR3, as DNA: TGTGCCAGCAGCGTAGTCGGAGGGGAGGGAAACACCATATATTTT.

The V call is TRBV27, the J call TRBJ2-5; 8 positions match TRBD2. V dropped 6 bases and J dropped 1; count of bases not matched to a gene: 10. From germline, CDR1 is MNHEY and CDR2 SMNVEV (reference sequence). The CDR3 is 16 amino acids. The CDR3 nucleotides read TGTGCCAGCAGCCCTTGGCTGGCGGGGGGCCAAGAGACCCAGTACTTC. Translated: CASSPWLAGGQETQYF.

This chain connects TRBV7-3 to TRBJ2-2; D perhaps matches TRBD1 (6 bases). V shed 5 bases and J shed 5 bases, with 15 bases lying between them. CDR3 size: 15 residues. The germline V gene encodes CDR1 SGHTA and CDR2 FQGTGA. As DNA, the CDR3 is TGTGCCAGCAGCCCGGTGGACAGTACGACCGGGGAGCTGTTTTTT. Encoded protein: CASSPVDSTTGELFF.

This clone was found once. The CDR3 DNA sequence: TGTGCCAGCAGCTTAGGAGGGGGGTATAATTCACCCCTCCACTTT. Translating it yields CASSLGGGYNSPLHF. V gene TRBV7-2 combines with J gene TRBJ1-6, with D perhaps TRBD1 (6 bases). Trimming took off 1 base at V and 4 bases at J, with 8 bases between the two ends. The CDR3 spans 15 residues. CDR1 and CDR2 (germline): SGHTA, FQGNSA.

V and J are TRBV7-2 and TRBJ2-1, with a weak D call TRBD2 (7 bases). V was shortened by 2 bases and J by 3 bases, with 20 bases between the two germline ends. This CDR3 has 18 amino acids. CDR1 and CDR2 from the germline V gene are SGHTA and FQGNSA. In DNA form, the CDR3 reads TGTGCCAGCAGCTTACCCTGGGGCCGGGGGGCGATCTACAATGAGCAGTTCTTC. It encodes CASSLPWGRGAIYNEQFF.

The chain is built from TRBV14 and TRBJ1-2, with D possibly TRBD1 on 5 matching bases. Germline loops: CDR1 SGHDN, CDR2 FVKESK. V lost 2 bases to trimming and J lost 7 bases, with 14 bases between them. The CDR3 loop spans 14 amino acids. CDR3 nucleotides: TGTGCCAGCAGCCAAAACCCAGGGATTGGTGGCTACACCTTC. Its protein is CASSQNPGIGGYTF. The full variable domain, with the rest looked up from reference TRBV14 and TRBJ1-2, is EAGVTQFPSHSVIEKGQTVTLRCDPISGHDNLYWYRRVMGKEIKFLLHFVKESKQDESGMPNNRFLAERTGGTYSTLKVQPAELEDSGVYFCASSQNPGIGGYTFGSGTRLTVV.

The chain is built from TRBV5-1 and TRBJ2-1; D is uncertain. V was cut by 4 bases and J by 6 bases, with 11 bases left in between. This CDR3 is 13 amino acids long. Germline-derived CDR1 and CDR2 are SGHRS and YFSETQ. Here the CDR3 DNA reads TGCGCCAGCAGCGAGCAGGCTGTCAATGAGCAGTTCTTC. Encoded protein: CASSEQAVNEQFF.

The chain has TRBV9 and TRBJ1-1; D not certain. The CDR3 loop spans 16 amino acids. The ends were cut back, 0 bases at V and 0 bases at J, with 12 bases in the middle. CDR1 and CDR2 from the germline V gene are SGDLS and YYNGEE. The CDR3: CASSVDPLPLNTEAFF. CDR3 coding DNA: TGTGCCAGCAGCGTAGACCCCTTACCCCTGAACACTGAAGCTTTCTTT.

This clone turned up a few times. This chain links TRBV4-1 with TRBJ1-2; D gene uncertain. V was cut by 0 bases and J by 4 bases, with 6 bases left in between. The CDR3 totals 13 residues. Germline-derived CDR1 and CDR2 are MGHRA and YSYEKL. The CDR3 nucleotides read TGCGCCAGCAGCCAAGATGGGAGCTATGGCTACACCTTC. This gives the protein CASSQDGSYGYTF.

The rearrangement joins TRBV2 to TRBJ2-7; TRBD2 is a possible D gene (6 bases). V gave up 2 bases and J gave up 13 bases, with 15 bases separating them. CDR3 length: 12 amino acids. CDR1 is SNHLY and CDR2 is FYNNEI in the germline V gene. The CDR3 nucleotides are TGTGCCAGCAGTGAACCCACTAGCATTGGATACTTC. Encoded protein: CASSEPTSIGYF.

This clone was found a few times. Other DNA variants within this sample encode the same CDR3. The chain links TRBV5-4 to TRBJ1-2; no clear D. Germline V lookup: CDR1 SGHNT, CDR2 YYREEE (reference sequence). The length of the CDR3 is 12 residues. Trimming pared 0 bases from V and 8 bases from J, leaving 8 bases between. The CDR3 region is CASSLDGEGYTF. CDR3 DNA: TGTGCCAGCAGCTTGGATGGGGAAGGCTACACCTTC.

The chain employs TRBV7-3 and TRBJ2-3; no definite D call. Trimming cost V 4 bases and J 3 bases, with 14 bases left between them. The germline V gene has CDR1 SGHTA and CDR2 FQGTGA. This CDR3 has 15 residues. CDR3 region: CASSSTSTLTDTQYF. CDR3 DNA: TGTGCCAGCAGCTCGACGTCTACGCTGACAGATACGCAGTATTTT.

The genes are TRBV5-1 and TRBJ1-2; 8 nucleotides agree with TRBD1. Per germline, CDR1 SGHRS and CDR2 YFSETQ. The CDR3 is 14 amino acids. V shed 2 bases and J 5 bases; nucleotides not matched to a gene: 5. The CDR3 protein is CASSLKQGAYGYTF. The CDR3 coding sequence is TGCGCCAGCAGCTTAAAGCAGGGGGCGTATGGCTACACCTTC.